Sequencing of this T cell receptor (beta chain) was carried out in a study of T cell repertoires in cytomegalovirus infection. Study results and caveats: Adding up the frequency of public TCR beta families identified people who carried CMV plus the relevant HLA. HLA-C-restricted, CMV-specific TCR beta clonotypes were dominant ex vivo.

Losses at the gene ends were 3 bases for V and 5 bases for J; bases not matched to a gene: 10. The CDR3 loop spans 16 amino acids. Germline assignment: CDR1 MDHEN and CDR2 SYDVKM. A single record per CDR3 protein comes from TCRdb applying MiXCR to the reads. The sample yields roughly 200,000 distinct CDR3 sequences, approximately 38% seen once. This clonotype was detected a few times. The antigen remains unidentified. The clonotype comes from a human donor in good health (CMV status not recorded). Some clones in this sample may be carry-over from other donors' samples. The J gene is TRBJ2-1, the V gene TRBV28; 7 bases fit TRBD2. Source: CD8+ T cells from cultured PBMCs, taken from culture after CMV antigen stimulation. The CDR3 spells CASSFPGLADDNEQFF. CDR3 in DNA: TGTGCCAGCAGTTTTCCGGGCCTAGCGGACGACAATGAGCAGTTCTTC.